This TCR beta chain was documented in a study of beta chain features in type 1 diabetes. Study outcomes and limitations: People with Type 1 diabetes carried modestly yet significantly shorter TCRB CDR3s in all four CD4+ subsets.

Trimming took 0 bases from V and 0 from J, leaving 22 bases between them. There are 20 residues in the CDR3. Looked up from germline, CDR1 is SGHAT and CDR2 is FQNNGV. TCRB transcripts that were expressed got sequenced, as all of the isolated RNA had been reverse transcribed. Assay: immunoSEQ multiplex PCR; the TCRdb copy retains only in-frame clones and omits some. The sample records fewer than 350,000 clones, about 15% being singletons. This clone appeared a few times. Its antigen is as yet unknown. The sample was naive CD4+ T cells from blood. The clonotype was recovered from a man younger than 30 with type 1 diabetes. This rearrangement joins TRBV11-2 to TRBJ2-3, with D tentatively TRBD2 (6 bases). Written as DNA, the CDR3 is TGTGCCAGCAGCTTAGACGCGGGAAGGTGGGGAATTCGCAGCACAGATACGCAGTATTTT. This translates into CASSLDAGRWGIRSTDTQYF.